Following are 31 T cell receptor beta chains from one sample sequenced in a study of vaccination and CD4 T cells after COVID-19. No antigen is known for these receptors. The assay that was used to sequence DNA from cultured CD4+ T cells was the Oncomine TCR Beta short-read assay. MiXCR, run by TCRdb on the PCR reads, gives a single entry per CDR3 protein. The sample shows some 16,000 distinct CDR3 sequences, 52% of them seen only once. Treatment indicated: roughly ten-day PBMC culture with coronavirus spike peptide pools or control peptides (ViraFEST assay). Sequencing used CD4+ T cells from blood, cultured in vitro, obtained before SARS-CoV-2 vaccination. All receptors come from a human donor who had recovered from COVID-19.

The chain links TRBV7-9 to TRBJ1-2; possibly TRBD1 for D (6 bases). This CDR3 has 18 residues. Germline lookup yields CDR1 SEHNR and CDR2 FQNEAQ (reference sequence). V was cut by 1 base and J by 3 bases, with 21 bases left in between. In DNA, the CDR3 is TGTGCCAGCAGCTTAGGACTTCGGACAGACCTATACCACTATGGCTACACCTTC. This sequence encodes CASSLGLRTDLYHYGYTF.

Only a few counts were recorded for this clonotype. CDR3 region: CASRVGSIMNTEAFF. The CDR3 DNA is TGTGCCAGCAGAGTGGGCAGCATCATGAACACTGAAGCTTTCTTT. The chain has TRBV6-1 and TRBJ1-1, with D unclear. In germline, CDR1 is MNHNS, CDR2 SASEGT. This CDR3 is built from 15 residues. The germline V and J ends were trimmed by 6 bases and 0 bases, with 14 bases remaining between them.

The gene calls are TRBV20-1 and TRBJ1-2; TRBD1 matches at 7 bases. After removal of 3 bases from V and 11 bases from J, the junction contained 15 bases not matched to a gene. The germline V gene encodes CDR1 DFQATT and CDR2 SNEGSKA (reference sequence). The CDR3 has 14 residues. The CDR3 sequence is CSARAVGTDGTYTF. The CDR3 DNA reads TGCAGTGCTAGGGCGGTTGGGACAGATGGCACTTACACCTTC.

This clonotype was seen only a few times. The chain recombines TRBV27 with TRBJ2-7; D unclear. The CDR3 covers 12 residues. Germline CDR1 and CDR2: MNHEY and SMNVEV (reference sequence). Trimming shortened V by 2 bases and J by 3 bases, and 5 bases separated the two germline ends. The CDR3 region has the DNA TGTGCCAGCAGTTTAATAGGCTACGAGCAGTACTTC. This translates into CASSLIGYEQYF.

This clonotype occurred a few times. The chain couples TRBV27 to TRBJ1-2; possible D gene TRBD1, 6 bases. Germline V lookup: CDR1 MNHEY, CDR2 SMNVEV (reference sequence). The CDR3 covers 14 residues. The V end was cut by 10 bases, the J end by 8 bases, with 23 bases between. As DNA, the CDR3 is TGTGCCACCGCCCACTCACAGGGAGCGTCCGGCTACACCTTC. Amino acids: CATAHSQGASGYTF.

The chain is built from TRBV27 and TRBJ1-4; TRBD1 aligns across 8 bases. CDR3 size: 15 residues. Trimming removed 5 bases from V and 2 bases from J; junction bases left unmatched: 4. Germline V gene data show CDR1 as MNHEY and CDR2 as SMNVEV (reference sequence). The CDR3 protein is CASSPTGATNEKLFF. CDR3 coding DNA: TGTGCCAGCAGTCCGACAGGGGCGACTAATGAAAAACTGTTTTTT.

This chain links TRBV7-2 with TRBJ1-5; D gene ambiguous. The V gene lost 2 bases and the J gene lost 0 bases, with 8 bases spanning the gap. The CDR3 runs to 15 residues. CDR1 SGHTA and CDR2 FQGNSA come from the germline V gene. CDR3 sequence (DNA): TGTGCCAGCAGCTTATTGGTGGATAGCAATCAGCCCCAGCATTTT. Protein sequence: CASSLLVDSNQPQHF. Full variable domain (rest looked up from reference TRBV7-2 and TRBJ1-5): GAGVSQSPSNKVTEKGKDVELRCDPISGHTALYWYRQSLGQGLEFLIYFQGNSAPDKSGLPSDRFSAERTGGSVSTLTIQRTQQEDSAVYLCASSLLVDSNQPQHFGDGTRLSIL.

This sequence joins TRBV10-3 and TRBJ1-5; the D gene is possibly TRBD1 (5 bases). The germline gives CDR1 ENHRY, CDR2 SYGVKD. The CDR3 runs 13 residues. The V end was cut by 0 bases, the J end by 7 bases, with 7 bases between. CDR3 bases: TGTGCCATCAGTGAGTCACAGGACCAGCCCCAGCATTTT. This translates into CAISESQDQPQHF.

Only a few counts were recorded for this clonotype. The chain combines TRBV27 with TRBJ1-6; D ambiguous. The CDR3 has 16 amino acids. Germline assignment: CDR1 MNHEY and CDR2 SMNVEV (reference sequence). The ends were cut back, 2 bases at V and 4 bases at J, with 12 bases in the middle. The CDR3 coding sequence is TGTGCCAGCAGTTTAGGACCGCGCGGATATAATTCACCCCTCCACTTT. The encoded protein is CASSLGPRGYNSPLHF.

This clonotype has more than one count but fewer than ten. The chain joins TRBV6-1 to TRBJ1-5; D not resolved. The CDR3 totals 12 residues. CDR1 is MNHNS, CDR2 SASEGT, per germline. Trimming pared 10 bases from V and 3 bases from J, leaving 10 bases between. The CDR3, as DNA: TGTGCCACTAGTGGACCCAATCAGCCCCAGCATTTT. Encoded protein: CATSGPNQPQHF.

This chain joins TRBV14 and TRBJ2-3; no firm D call. This CDR3 contains 16 residues. CDR1 and CDR2 from the germline V gene are SGHDN and FVKESK. Trimming took 3 bases from V and 1 from J, leaving 14 bases between them. The CDR3 protein is CASSHLHGSGTDTQYF. CDR3 nucleotide sequence: TGTGCCAGCAGCCATCTTCACGGTTCCGGCACAGATACGCAGTATTTT.

CDR3: CASSSQGYEQYF. The DNA of the CDR3 is TGTGCCAGCAGCTCCCAGGGCTACGAGCAGTACTTC. V is TRBV7-9 and J is TRBJ2-7; tentatively, D is TRBD1 (5 bases). The CDR3 spans 12 residues. Germline assignment: CDR1 SEHNR and CDR2 FQNEAQ (reference sequence). V was shortened by 4 bases and J by 3 bases, with 7 bases between the two germline ends. Supplemented by reference TRBV7-9 and TRBJ2-7, the full variable domain reads DTGVSQNPRHKITKRGQNVTFRCDPISEHNRLYWYRQTLGQGPEFLTYFQNEAQLEKSRLLSDRFSAERPKGSFSTLEIQRTEQGDSAMYLCASSSQGYEQYFGPGTRLTVT.

The chain joins TRBV29-1 to TRBJ1-5; 11 nucleotides agree with TRBD1. V gave up 7 bases and J gave up 5 bases; unmatched junction bases: 4. The CDR3 extends over 13 amino acids. Germline values: CDR1 SQVTM, CDR2 ANQGSEA. CDR3 coding DNA: TGCAGCGGGGGACAGGGGGACCATCAGCCCCAGCATTTT. Its protein is CSGGQGDHQPQHF. The whole variable domain, remainder taken from reference TRBV29-1 and TRBJ1-5, is SAVISQKPSRDICQRGTSLTIQCQVDSQVTMMFWYRQQPGQSLTLIATANQGSEATYESGFVIDKFPISRPNLTFSTLTVSNMSPEDSSIYLCSGGQGDHQPQHFGDGTRLSIL.

The V gene is TRBV11-3, the J gene TRBJ2-1, with 14 bases fitting TRBD2. This CDR3 contains 15 residues. The trim removed 5 bases at V and 8 bases at J, leaving 5 bases unmatched. Germline lookup yields CDR1 SGHNT and CDR2 YENEEA. CDR3: CASSVGLAGGDEQFF. In DNA, the CDR3 is TGTGCCAGCAGCGTAGGACTAGCGGGAGGCGATGAGCAGTTCTTC.

This clonotype was detected a few times. This chain links TRBV5-4 with TRBJ1-1, with 7 bases that match TRBD1. This CDR3 has 14 residues. Trimming took 4 bases from V and 5 from J; bases not matched to a gene: 8. Per germline, CDR1 SGHNT and CDR2 YYREEE (reference sequence). The chain's CDR3 is CASSPKGARTEAFF. CDR3 bases: TGTGCCAGCAGCCCTAAGGGGGCAAGGACTGAAGCTTTCTTT. The full variable domain, with the rest looked up from reference TRBV5-4 and TRBJ1-1, is ETGVTQSPTHLIKTRGQQVTLRCSSQSGHNTVSWYQQALGQGPQFIFQYYREEENGRGNFPPRFSGLQFPNYSSELNVNALELDDSALYLCASSPKGARTEAFFGQGTRLTVV.

Relative to its sample, this clonotype is medium-sized. V gene TRBV20-1 combines with J gene TRBJ1-2, with D possibly being TRBD1 (6 bases). Trimming removed 3 bases at V and 7 bases at J, with 24 bases between. The CDR3 sequence is 16 residues long. Germline CDR1 reads DFQATT; CDR2 reads SNEGSKA (reference sequence). The chain's CDR3 is CSASTDGLGLGGGYTF. The CDR3 bases are TGCAGTGCTAGTACGGACGGGTTAGGCCTAGGGGGTGGCTACACCTTC.

The chain combines TRBV6-1 with TRBJ2-5, with TRBD2 matching 14 bases. This CDR3 has 13 amino acids. Trimming removed 5 bases from V and 9 bases from J; junction bases left unmatched: 2. Germline V gene sequence: CDR1 MNHNS, CDR2 SASEGT. The CDR3 region is CASSRTSGRSQYF. The CDR3 DNA reads TGTGCCAGCAGTAGGACTAGCGGGAGGTCCCAGTACTTC.

This clonotype was seen a handful of times. V and J are TRBV20-1 and TRBJ2-3, with 13 nucleotides matching TRBD2. There are 15 residues in the CDR3. Germline loops: CDR1 DFQATT, CDR2 SNEGSKA (reference sequence). V gave up 5 bases and J gave up 2 bases; unmatched junction bases: 4. This chain's CDR3 is CSAAGLAGLTDTQYF. The CDR3 bases are TGCAGTGCTGCGGGACTAGCGGGACTCACAGATACGCAGTATTTT.

This chain links TRBV2 with TRBJ1-6; 8 nucleotides match TRBD1. The ends lost 5 bases at V and 8 bases at J; junction bases unmatched: 5. Germline CDR1 SNHLY, CDR2 FYNNEI. The CDR3 runs to 14 residues. CDR3 DNA sequence: TGTGCCAGCAGTCGAGACAGGGGCTATTCACCCCTCCACTTT. Encoded protein: CASSRDRGYSPLHF.

This clonotype was observed a handful of times. V usage is TRBV7-2 and J usage is TRBJ2-1; D remains unclear. Germline assignment: CDR1 SGHTA and CDR2 FQGNSA. This CDR3 contains 14 residues. Trimming stripped 4 bases from V and 4 bases from J, with 11 bases between. As DNA, the CDR3 is TGTGCCAGCAGCTCTCCCGAGCTGTACAATGAGCAGTTCTTC. Its protein is CASSSPELYNEQFF.

This clonotype came up once. V is TRBV7-2 and J is TRBJ2-7; D is perhaps TRBD2 (7 bases). Germline CDR1 reads SGHTA; CDR2 reads FQGNSA. Trimming removed 7 bases at V and 1 base at J, with 17 bases between. The CDR3 spans 15 residues. The CDR3 DNA sequence: TGTGCCAGCACGAGGGGGGCGGGAGAATCCTACGAGCAGTACTTC. Protein product: CASTRGAGESYEQYF.

CDR3 residues: CASSLSSSLAGGETQYF. The DNA of the CDR3 is TGTGCCAGCAGTTTATCGTCGAGTCTAGCGGGGGGAGAGACCCAGTACTTC. The chain joins TRBV27 to TRBJ2-5, with TRBD2 matching over 11 bases. Germline V gene data show CDR1 as MNHEY and CDR2 as SMNVEV (reference sequence). With V trimmed by 0 bases and J by 4 bases, 7 bases remained unmatched. The CDR3 has 17 amino acids.

The V and J genes are TRBV20-1 and TRBJ2-3, with 11 bases matching TRBD2. This CDR3 is built from 17 residues. Germline values: CDR1 DFQATT, CDR2 SNEGSKA (reference sequence). The trim removed 0 bases at V and 6 bases at J, leaving 11 bases unmatched. DNA for the CDR3: TGCAGTGCTAGAGATCACGGGACTAGCGGACGCCGCGATACGCAGTATTTT. Amino acids: CSARDHGTSGRRDTQYF.

This clonotype appeared a few times. V usage is TRBV6-2 or TRBV6-3 and J usage is TRBJ1-2; D is uncertain. The CDR3 extends over 13 amino acids. Germline CDR1 is MNHEY and CDR2 is SVGEGT. The ends were cut back, 4 bases at V and 2 bases at J, with 8 bases in the middle. CDR3 in amino acids: CASSFGGNYGYTF. CDR3 in DNA: TGTGCCAGCAGTTTTGGTGGGAACTATGGCTACACCTTC.

This clonotype was detected only a few times. V and J are TRBV7-9 and TRBJ2-3, with unresolved D. Trimming pared 7 bases from V and 1 base from J, leaving 27 bases between. CDR1 and CDR2 (germline): SEHNR, FQNEAQ (reference sequence). This CDR3 contains 19 residues. As DNA, the CDR3 is TGTGCCAGCAACCCCCCCCGGTCCCTCTCCCGAAGCGGCACAGATACGCAGTATTTT. Translating gives CASNPPRSLSRSGTDTQYF.

This clonotype occurred a few times. The J gene is TRBJ1-5, the V gene TRBV20-1, with D possibly TRBD1 on 5 matching bases. Germline values: CDR1 DFQATT, CDR2 SNEGSKA (reference sequence). The CDR3 covers 16 residues. V was trimmed by 6 bases and J by 2 bases, leaving 20 bases between them. The CDR3 here is CSAAGEPRDGNQPQHF. The CDR3 DNA reads TGCAGTGCGGCGGGGGAACCGAGAGACGGCAATCAGCCCCAGCATTTT.

The J gene is TRBJ2-6, the V gene TRBV7-2; D call uncertain. Germline values: CDR1 SGHTA, CDR2 FQGNSA. The CDR3 runs 13 residues. V lost 5 bases to trimming and J lost 4 bases, with 6 bases between them. The CDR3 sequence: CASSQPGANVLTF. The CDR3 DNA follows: TGTGCCAGCAGCCAGCCCGGGGCCAACGTCCTGACTTTC.

The genes are TRBV2 and TRBJ2-2; D remains ambiguous. The CDR3 sequence is 15 residues long. Trimming pared 5 bases from V and 0 bases from J, leaving 10 bases between. Germline CDR1 and CDR2: SNHLY and FYNNEI. The CDR3 nucleotides are TGTGCCAGCAGTCAAGATTCCGCGAACACCGGGGAGCTGTTTTTT. Protein: CASSQDSANTGELFF.

This clonotype has a handful of counts. This chain links TRBV6-2 or TRBV6-3 with TRBJ1-5, with D possibly being TRBD1 (6 bases). Trimming took 2 bases from V and 5 from J, leaving 13 bases between them. The CDR3 loop spans 15 amino acids. Germline CDR1 and CDR2: MNHEY and SVGEGT. The CDR3 nucleotides read TGTGCCAGCAGTTACCTCGGGACAACAGATCAGCCCCAGCATTTT. Amino acids: CASSYLGTTDQPQHF.

There are a few counts of this clonotype. The rearrangement links TRBV25-1 to TRBJ2-7; 8 nucleotides match TRBD2. Per germline, CDR1 MGHDK and CDR2 SYGVNS. V gave up 1 base and J gave up 5 bases; unmatched junction bases: 7. The CDR3 length is 15 residues. The CDR3 DNA sequence: TGTGCCAGCAGTGAATGGGTAGCGGGGAGCGACGAGCAGTACTTC. It yields the protein CASSEWVAGSDEQYF.

This chain connects TRBV2 to TRBJ1-1; tentative D call: TRBD1 (6 bases). The CDR3 has 13 amino acids. V shed 6 bases and J shed 1 base, with 9 bases lying between them. Germline CDR1 SNHLY, CDR2 FYNNEI. The CDR3 DNA is TGTGCCAGCAGGGAGGACAGGAACACTGAAGCTTTCTTT. The encoded protein is CASREDRNTEAFF. Looking up the rest from reference TRBV2 and TRBJ1-1 gives the full variable domain: EPEVTQTPSHQVTQMGQEVILRCVPISNHLYFYWYRQILGQKVEFLVSFYNNEISEKSEIFDDQFSVERPDGSNFTLKIRSTKLEDSAMYFCASREDRNTEAFFGQGTRLTVV.